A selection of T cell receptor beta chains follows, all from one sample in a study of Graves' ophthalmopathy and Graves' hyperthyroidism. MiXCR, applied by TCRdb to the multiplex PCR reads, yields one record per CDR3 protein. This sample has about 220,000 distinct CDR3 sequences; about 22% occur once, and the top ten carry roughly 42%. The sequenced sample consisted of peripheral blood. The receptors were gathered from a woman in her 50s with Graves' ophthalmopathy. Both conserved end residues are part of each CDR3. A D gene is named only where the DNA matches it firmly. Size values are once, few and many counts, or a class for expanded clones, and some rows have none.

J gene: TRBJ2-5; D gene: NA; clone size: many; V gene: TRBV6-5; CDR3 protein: CASSYGGNQETQYF; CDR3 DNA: TGTGCCAGCAGTTACGGGGGTAATCAAGAGACCCAGTACTTC
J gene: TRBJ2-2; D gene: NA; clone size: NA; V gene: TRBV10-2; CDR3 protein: CASEGTPGELFF; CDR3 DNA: TGCGCCAGCGAGGGGACCCCCGGGGAGCTGTTTTTT
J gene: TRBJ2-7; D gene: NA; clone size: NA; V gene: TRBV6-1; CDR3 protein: CASRRVRLGSGEQYF; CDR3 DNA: TGTGCCAGCAGACGGGTCAGGTTGGGATCCGGCGAGCAGTACTTC
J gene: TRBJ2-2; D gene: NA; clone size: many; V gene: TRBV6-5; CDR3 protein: CASSYSEGAGELFF; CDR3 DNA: TGTGCCAGCAGTTACTCAGAGGGGGCCGGGGAGCTGTTTTTT
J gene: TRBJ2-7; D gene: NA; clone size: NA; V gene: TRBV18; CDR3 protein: CASSPWVGSGDEQYF; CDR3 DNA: TGTGCCAGCTCACCGTGGGTCGGGAGCGGCGACGAGCAGTACTTC
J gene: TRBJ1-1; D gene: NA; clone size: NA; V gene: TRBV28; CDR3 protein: CASSLLGFTEAFF; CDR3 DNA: TGTGCCAGCAGTTTATTAGGTTTCACTGAAGCTTTCTTT
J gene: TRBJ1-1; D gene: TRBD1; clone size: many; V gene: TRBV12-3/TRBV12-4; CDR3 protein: CASSRTGITEAFF; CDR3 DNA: TGTGCCAGCAGCCGGACAGGGATCACTGAAGCTTTCTTT
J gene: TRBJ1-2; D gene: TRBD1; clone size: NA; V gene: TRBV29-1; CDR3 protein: CSGETGGGYTF; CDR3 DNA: TGCAGCGGCGAGACAGGGGGTGGCTACACCTTC
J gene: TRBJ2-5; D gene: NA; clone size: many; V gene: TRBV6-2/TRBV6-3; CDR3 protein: CASSYHWTEQETRYF; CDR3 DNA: TGTGCCAGCAGTTACCACTGGACGGAACAAGAGACCCGGTACTTC
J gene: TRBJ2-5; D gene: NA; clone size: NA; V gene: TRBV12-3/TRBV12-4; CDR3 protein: CATSDPHRVGSEETQYF; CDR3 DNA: TGTGCCACCAGTGATCCACACAGGGTGGGGTCGGAAGAGACCCAGTACTTC
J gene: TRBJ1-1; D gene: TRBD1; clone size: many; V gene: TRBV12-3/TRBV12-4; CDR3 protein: CASRPTDWTGGGTEAFF; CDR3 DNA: TGTGCCAGCAGGCCGACCGATTGGACAGGGGGCGGCACTGAAGCTTTCTTT
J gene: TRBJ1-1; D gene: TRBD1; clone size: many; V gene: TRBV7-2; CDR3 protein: CASSDGQGRRTEAFF; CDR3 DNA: TGTGCCAGCAGCGACGGACAGGGGAGGAGAACTGAAGCTTTCTTT
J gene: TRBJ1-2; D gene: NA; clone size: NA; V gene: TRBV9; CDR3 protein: CASSVATGIGYTF; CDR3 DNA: TGTGCCAGCAGCGTAGCGACGGGGATCGGCTACACCTTC
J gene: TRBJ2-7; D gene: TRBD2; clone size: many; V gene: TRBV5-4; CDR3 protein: CASSLDPSGAYEQYF; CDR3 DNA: TGTGCCAGCAGCTTGGACCCTAGCGGGGCCTACGAGCAGTACTTC
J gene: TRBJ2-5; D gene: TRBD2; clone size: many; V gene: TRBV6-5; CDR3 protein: CASSTTSGSETQYF; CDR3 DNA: TGTGCCAGCAGTACGACTAGCGGGTCGGAGACCCAGTACTTC